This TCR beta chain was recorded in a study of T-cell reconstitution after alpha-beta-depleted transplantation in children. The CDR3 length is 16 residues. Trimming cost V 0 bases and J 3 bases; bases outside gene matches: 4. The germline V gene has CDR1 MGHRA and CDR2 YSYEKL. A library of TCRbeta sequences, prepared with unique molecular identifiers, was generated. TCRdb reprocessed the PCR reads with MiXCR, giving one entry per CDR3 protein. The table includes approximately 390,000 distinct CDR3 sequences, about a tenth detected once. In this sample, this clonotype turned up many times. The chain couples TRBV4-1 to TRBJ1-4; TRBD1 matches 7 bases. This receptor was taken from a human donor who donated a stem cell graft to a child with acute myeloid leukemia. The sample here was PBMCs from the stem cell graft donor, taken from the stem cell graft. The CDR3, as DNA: TGCGCCAGCAGCCAAGATACTACAGGGGCTAATGAAAAACTGTTTTTT. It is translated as CASSQDTTGANEKLFF.